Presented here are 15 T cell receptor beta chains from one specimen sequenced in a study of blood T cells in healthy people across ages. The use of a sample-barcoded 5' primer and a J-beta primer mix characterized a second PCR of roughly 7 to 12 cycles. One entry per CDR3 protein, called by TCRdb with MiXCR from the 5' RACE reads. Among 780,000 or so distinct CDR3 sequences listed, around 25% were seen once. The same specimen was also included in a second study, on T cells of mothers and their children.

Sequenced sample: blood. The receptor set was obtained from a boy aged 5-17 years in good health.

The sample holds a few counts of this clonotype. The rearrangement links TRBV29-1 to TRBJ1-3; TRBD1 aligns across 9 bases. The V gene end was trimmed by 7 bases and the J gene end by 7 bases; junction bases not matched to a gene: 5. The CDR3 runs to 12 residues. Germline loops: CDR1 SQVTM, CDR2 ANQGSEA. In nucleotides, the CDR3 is TGCAGCGCCCCCGGGACAGGGAACACCATATATTTT. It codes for CSAPGTGNTIYF.

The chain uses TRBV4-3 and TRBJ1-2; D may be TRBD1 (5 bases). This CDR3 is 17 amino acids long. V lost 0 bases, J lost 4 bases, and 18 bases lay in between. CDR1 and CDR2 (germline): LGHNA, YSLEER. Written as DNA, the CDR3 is TGCGCCAGCAGCCAAGATAACCAGGCACTTCAGGGCTATGGCTACACCTTC. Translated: CASSQDNQALQGYGYTF.

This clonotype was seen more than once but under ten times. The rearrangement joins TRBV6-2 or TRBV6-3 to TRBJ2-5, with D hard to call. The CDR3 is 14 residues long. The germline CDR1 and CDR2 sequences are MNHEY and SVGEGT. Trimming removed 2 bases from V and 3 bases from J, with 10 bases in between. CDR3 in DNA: TGTGCCAGCAGTTACGGGCAATTTAAAGAGACCCAGTACTTC. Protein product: CASSYGQFKETQYF.

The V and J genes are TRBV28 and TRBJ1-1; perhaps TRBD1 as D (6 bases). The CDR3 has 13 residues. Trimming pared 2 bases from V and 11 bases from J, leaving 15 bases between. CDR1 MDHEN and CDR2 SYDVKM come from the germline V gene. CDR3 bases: TGTGCCAGCAGTTTAGGCTTCGGGGGCCCCGCTTTCTTT. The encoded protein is CASSLGFGGPAFF. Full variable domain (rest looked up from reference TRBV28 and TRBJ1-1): DVKVTQSSRYLVKRTGEKVFLECVQDMDHENMFWYRQDPGLGLRLIYFSYDVKMKEKGDIPEGYSVSREKKERFSLILESASTNQTSMYLCASSLGFGGPAFFGQGTRLTVV.

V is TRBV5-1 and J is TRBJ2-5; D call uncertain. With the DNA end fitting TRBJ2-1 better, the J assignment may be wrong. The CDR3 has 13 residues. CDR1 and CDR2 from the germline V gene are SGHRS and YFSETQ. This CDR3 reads CASSFPKQYEQFF. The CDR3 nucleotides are TGCGCCAGCAGTTTTCCCAAGCAGTATGAGCAGTTCTTC.

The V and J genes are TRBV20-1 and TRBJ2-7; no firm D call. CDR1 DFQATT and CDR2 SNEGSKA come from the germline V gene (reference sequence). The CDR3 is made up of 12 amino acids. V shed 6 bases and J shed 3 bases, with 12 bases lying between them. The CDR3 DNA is TGCAGTGCACCGGACCCATTCTACGAGCAGTACTTC. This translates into CSAPDPFYEQYF.

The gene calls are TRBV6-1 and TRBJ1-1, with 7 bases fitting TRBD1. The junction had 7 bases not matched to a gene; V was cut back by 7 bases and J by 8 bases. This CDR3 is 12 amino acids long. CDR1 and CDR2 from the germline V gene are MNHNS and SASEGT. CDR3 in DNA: TGTGCCAGCATCCTACTGGGACAGGAAGCTTTCTTT. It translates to CASILLGQEAFF.

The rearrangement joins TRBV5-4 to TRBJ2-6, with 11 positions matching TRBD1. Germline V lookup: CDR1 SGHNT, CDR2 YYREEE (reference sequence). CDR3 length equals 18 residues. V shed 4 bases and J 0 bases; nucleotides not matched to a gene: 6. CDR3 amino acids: CASSPGTGGNSGANVLTF. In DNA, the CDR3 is TGTGCCAGCAGCCCTGGGACAGGGGGAAACTCTGGGGCCAACGTCCTGACTTTC.

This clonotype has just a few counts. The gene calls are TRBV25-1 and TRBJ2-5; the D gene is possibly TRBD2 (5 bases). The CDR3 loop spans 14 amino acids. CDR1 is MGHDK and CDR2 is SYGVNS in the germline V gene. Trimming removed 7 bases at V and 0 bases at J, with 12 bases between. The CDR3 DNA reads TGTGCCAGCAACCCCGGAGGAGACCAAGAGACCCAGTACTTC. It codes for CASNPGGDQETQYF.

The CDR3 nucleotides read TGTGCCTCGACGCCCAAACAGGGCGATGAAGCTTTCTTT. It codes for CASTPKQGDEAFF. The chain is built from TRBV30 and TRBJ1-1; maybe TRBD1 (6 bases). The germline V and J ends were trimmed by 7 bases and 7 bases, with 19 bases remaining between them. Germline V gives CDR1 GTSNPN, CDR2 SVGIG (reference sequence). The CDR3 is made up of 13 amino acids.

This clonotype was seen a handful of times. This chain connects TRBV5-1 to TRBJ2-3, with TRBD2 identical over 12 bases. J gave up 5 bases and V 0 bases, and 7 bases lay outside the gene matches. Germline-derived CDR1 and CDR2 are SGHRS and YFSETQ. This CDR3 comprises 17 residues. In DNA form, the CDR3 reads TGCGCCAGCAGCTTGGAACCTAGCGGGAGGGCCGGAGATACGCAGTATTTT. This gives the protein CASSLEPSGRAGDTQYF.

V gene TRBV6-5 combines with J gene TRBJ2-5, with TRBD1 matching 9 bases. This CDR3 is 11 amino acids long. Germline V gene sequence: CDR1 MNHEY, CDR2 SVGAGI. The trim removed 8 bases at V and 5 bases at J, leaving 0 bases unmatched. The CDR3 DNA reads TGTGCCAGCGGGACAGGGGAGACCCAGTACTTC. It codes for CASGTGETQYF.

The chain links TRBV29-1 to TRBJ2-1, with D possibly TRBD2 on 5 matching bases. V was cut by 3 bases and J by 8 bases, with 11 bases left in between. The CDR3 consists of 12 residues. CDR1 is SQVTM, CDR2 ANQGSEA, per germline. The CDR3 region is CSVDEGLDEQFF. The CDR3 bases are TGCAGCGTTGACGAAGGACTTGATGAGCAGTTCTTC.

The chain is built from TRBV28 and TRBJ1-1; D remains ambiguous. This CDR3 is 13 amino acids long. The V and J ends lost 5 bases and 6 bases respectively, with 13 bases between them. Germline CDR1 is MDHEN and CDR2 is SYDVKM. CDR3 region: CASSKARRAEAFF. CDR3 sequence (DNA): TGTGCCAGCAGTAAGGCGCGGAGGGCTGAAGCTTTCTTT. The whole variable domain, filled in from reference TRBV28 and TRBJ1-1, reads DVKVTQSSRYLVKRTGEKVFLECVQDMDHENMFWYRQDPGLGLRLIYFSYDVKMKEKGDIPEGYSVSREKKERFSLILESASTNQTSMYLCASSKARRAEAFFGQGTRLTVV.

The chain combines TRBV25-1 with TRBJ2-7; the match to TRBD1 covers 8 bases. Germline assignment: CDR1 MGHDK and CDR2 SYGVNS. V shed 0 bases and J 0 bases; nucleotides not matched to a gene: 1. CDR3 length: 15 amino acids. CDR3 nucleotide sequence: TGTGCCAGCAGTGAATATGGACAGGGCTCCTACGAGCAGTACTTC. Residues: CASSEYGQGSYEQYF.